This T cell receptor beta chain was documented in a study of follicular helper T cells after annual influenza vaccination (dated 2017 in TCRdb). General notes on the study: After each seasonal influenza vaccination, blood was collected on days 0, 7 and 28. To study recall of cTfh clones, some subjects were followed through successive annual vaccinations in the 2013-2014, 2014-2015 and 2015-2016 seasons. One week after vaccination, a second recruited cohort of roughly eleven subjects (Table S1) displayed a similar ICOS+CD38+ cTfh response. Multi-year samples were available from six subjects, with four subjects covering two vaccination seasons and two subjects covering three seasons. The 2013-2014 samples were cryopreserved, while the 2015 samples were processed right after collection.

The CDR3 contains 15 residues, cysteine and phenylalanine counted. The kept DNA is CDR3 alone, 45 bases in frame from the first base. About this clone: Its binding antigen is unknown. No base quality values were provided; no much bigger clone lies one nucleotide off.

Broad study findings and their caveats: Because only roughly 10-20% of the analyzed cells gave productive TCRB sequences, there was no way to sample rare clonotypes. Day 7 ICOS+CD38+ clones were most often found later in ICOS-CD38- cTfh, suggesting that subset may serve as a memory reservoir. With successive annual vaccinations, a recurrent oligoclonal ICOS+CD38+ cTfh response was recalled, and this response contained tetramer and AIM influenza-specific clonotypes. ICOS+CD38+ cTfh clonality correlated with the frequency of that population, and its change correlated with the change in circulating plasmablast frequency.

The time point label, as the study defines it: 2014-2015 season, pre-vaccination. TCRB sequencing was used to follow sorted CD4 subsets from the blood of adults before and after they were given the seasonal inactivated influenza vaccine (Fluvarix). Subjects were considered eligible if community-dwelling and if influenza vaccine had not been received in the prior 6 months. Influenza vaccine contraindications, substance abuse, HIV/AIDS, active malignancy, immunomodulatory medication and active illness such as respiratory infection were included among the exclusion criteria. At each time point, somewhere between about 40 and 110 mL of blood was taken. Non-naive CD4+CXCR5+PD-1+ cells were defined as circulating Tfh and were sorted into ICOS+CD38+ and ICOS-CD38- fractions. PBMC were isolated using Ficoll-Paque PLUS or SepMate separation. Cell subsets were sorted from PBMC on a BD FACS Aria before DNA extraction.

The method was the immunoSEQ multiplex PCR assay. Adaptive Biotechnologies carried out TCRB amplification, library preparation, sequencing and preliminary bioinformatics at Survey level resolution. For TCRB sequencing, genomic DNA from sorted cTfh populations was amplified by multiplex PCR. Per the source publication's procedure: Clonality was calculated in R as 1 minus normalized Shannon entropy, and the Gini index was computed with the R package ineq. Overlap score was the summed counts of shared sequences divided by total counts of all sequences in both compared samples. Significance of shared clonotypes was assessed by Fisher's exact test, with a theoretical repertoire of 10^7 TCRB sequences assumed. The clones in this table, taken by TCRdb from immuneACCESS, are in-frame only. Not every clone is retained; where verified, under half of the shortfall comes from an unresolved V gene, and the cause of the rest is unknown. Clone size and the V and J calls come from that table; the DNA yielded D and trimming. The sample table shows 27,000 or so clones, and 80% to 90% are seen once. The ten largest clonotypes hold around 1.2% of the sample.

This chain joins TRBV12-2 to TRBJ2-2; the D segment call TRBD2 is taken from the table without a DNA check. TRBV12-2 is annotated as a pseudogene. The receptor was derived from an adult who received the influenza vaccine. This material consisted of CXCR5+ CD38- circulating T follicular helper cells from blood, taken on the day of influenza vaccination. The cell subset or site label, as the study defines it: circulating Tfh, non-naive CD4+CXCR5+PD-1+ (ICOS+CD38+ or ICOS-CD38-). Here the CDR3 is given as CASRITTTNTGELFF. DNA sequence: TGTGCAAGTCGCATAACTACTACGAACACCGGGGAGCTGTTTTTT.